The 21 T cell receptor beta chains below come from one sample, sequenced in a study of shared clonotypes between healthy human individuals. Using immunoSEQ multiplex PCR, the repertoire was profiled, and TCRdb retains in-frame clones only, with some absent. Counted here are about 1.9 million clones, roughly 95% occurring once; the ten biggest clones make up about 1.7%. Terminally differentiated effector memory CD45RA+ cells were excluded from the naive CD8 cells, which were CD45RO-negative and positively selected for CCR7. The sample was naive CD8+ T cells from PBMCs. These receptors were taken from a man aged 18 to 30 in good health. Some clones in this sample may be carry-over from other donors' samples.

This chain joins TRBV2 and TRBJ2-7; a weak D match, TRBD2 (6 bases). Germline V lookup: CDR1 SNHLY, CDR2 FYNNEI. The CDR3 runs to 16 residues. Trimming stripped 6 bases from V and 4 bases from J, with 22 bases between. The CDR3 DNA sequence: TGTGCCAGCAGAGACCCCGTGGGGCGGGGCGTATACGAGCAGTACTTC. Translation gives CASRDPVGRGVYEQYF.

Remarks on this clone: This specimen includes other DNA sequences encoding the same CDR3. The rearrangement uses TRBV5-1 and TRBJ2-1; 12 bases align to TRBD2. The germline V gene encodes CDR1 SGHRS and CDR2 YFSETQ. V trimming: 3 bases; J trimming: 0 bases; junction bases outside the gene matches: 7. The CDR3 runs 18 residues. The CDR3, as DNA: TGCGCCAGCAGCTCCTTACTAGCGGGAGGACCCTCCTACAATGAGCAGTTCTTC. As protein: CASSSLLAGGPSYNEQFF.

V gene TRBV27 combines with J gene TRBJ2-7, with 10 bases that match TRBD1. Germline V lookup: CDR1 MNHEY, CDR2 SMNVEV (reference sequence). V trimming: 2 bases; J trimming: 3 bases; junction bases outside the gene matches: 7. This CDR3 has 16 amino acids. CDR3 DNA: TGTGCCAGCAGTTTAAGAGGGACAGGGGCATTCTACGAGCAGTACTTC. Encoded protein: CASSLRGTGAFYEQYF.

The chain combines TRBV27 with TRBJ2-7; 9 positions match TRBD1. J lost 1 base, V lost 5 bases, and 6 bases had no gene match. Per germline, CDR1 MNHEY and CDR2 SMNVEV (reference sequence). The CDR3 extends over 15 amino acids. CDR3 nucleotide sequence: TGTGCCAGCAGTGGCGGGACAGGGTTTTCCTACGAGCAGTACTTC. Translated: CASSGGTGFSYEQYF.

This clone turned up a few times. The chain links TRBV19 to TRBJ2-1; TRBD1 agrees at 9 bases. The CDR3 has 15 amino acids. J lost 6 bases, V lost 5 bases, and 8 bases had no gene match. Looked up from germline, CDR1 is LNHDA and CDR2 is SQIVND (reference sequence). Written as DNA, the CDR3 is TGTGCCAGTAGTTCCCGGACAGGGGTGCGCAATGAGCAGTTCTTC. Translation: CASSSRTGVRNEQFF.

The rearrangement uses TRBV2 and TRBJ1-4, with a tentative D call TRBD1 (5 bases). This CDR3 is built from 15 residues. CDR1 is SNHLY and CDR2 is FYNNEI in the germline V gene. Trimming pared 3 bases from V and 5 bases from J, leaving 13 bases between. CDR3: CASSEYRTVNEKLFF. The CDR3, as DNA: TGTGCCAGCAGTGAGTACAGGACGGTGAATGAAAAACTGTTTTTT.

The rearrangement joins TRBV7-6 to TRBJ1-5; 7 bases align to TRBD1. The germline V gene has CDR1 SGHVS and CDR2 FNYEAQ. V trimming: 5 bases; J trimming: 0 bases; junction bases outside the gene matches: 4. This CDR3 spans 15 amino acids. The CDR3 here is CASSEGQTSNQPQHF. The CDR3, as DNA: TGTGCCAGCAGCGAGGGACAGACTAGCAATCAGCCCCAGCATTTT.

V and J are TRBV7-9 and TRBJ1-4; D remains unclear. This CDR3 has 13 residues. CDR1 is SEHNR, CDR2 FQNEAQ, per germline (reference sequence). V was cut by 4 bases and J by 4 bases, with 7 bases left in between. The CDR3 region is CASSYPVNEKLFF. CDR3 in DNA: TGTGCCAGCAGCTACCCAGTTAATGAAAAACTGTTTTTT.

With regard to this clone: Additional DNA sequences in this sample encode the identical CDR3. The chain combines TRBV6-5 with TRBJ2-1, with TRBD2 matching over 8 bases. The CDR3 contains 14 residues. Germline CDR1 and CDR2: MNHEY and SVGAGI. V shed 2 bases and J 3 bases; nucleotides not matched to a gene: 0. DNA of the CDR3: TGTGCCAGCAGTTACCGGGAGGGCTACAATGAGCAGTTCTTC. Residues: CASSYREGYNEQFF.

The chain carries TRBV27 and TRBJ2-3, with D unclear. The CDR3 is 14 amino acids. The germline V and J ends were trimmed by 0 bases and 2 bases, with 6 bases remaining between them. Germline V gives CDR1 MNHEY, CDR2 SMNVEV (reference sequence). As DNA, the CDR3 is TGTGCCAGCAGTTTATCCCCTTTCACAGATACGCAGTATTTT. Residues: CASSLSPFTDTQYF.

CDR3 region: CASRTVGANVLTF. Here the CDR3 DNA reads TGTGCCAGCAGAACAGTAGGGGCCAACGTCCTGACTTTC. This sequence joins TRBV27 and TRBJ2-6, with D unclear. Trimming shortened V by 6 bases and J by 4 bases, and 7 bases separated the two germline ends. CDR1 and CDR2 (germline): MNHEY, SMNVEV (reference sequence). There are 13 residues in the CDR3.

The chain has TRBV9 and TRBJ1-2; no clear D gene. Germline CDR1 reads SGDLS; CDR2 reads YYNGEE. V was trimmed by 0 bases and J by 3 bases, leaving 12 bases between them. The length of the CDR3 is 15 residues. CDR3 region: CASSVEEQIDYGYTF. CDR3 nucleotide sequence: TGTGCCAGCAGCGTAGAGGAACAGATTGACTATGGCTACACCTTC.

This chain uses TRBV7-8 with TRBJ2-2, with D tentatively TRBD1 (5 bases). The CDR3 is made up of 16 amino acids. The germline gives CDR1 SGHVS, CDR2 FQNEAQ. V lost 4 bases, J lost 4 bases, and 16 bases lay in between. CDR3 sequence: CASSSLKGQGTGELFF. CDR3 nucleotide sequence: TGTGCCAGCAGCTCCCTCAAGGGGCAGGGCACCGGGGAGCTGTTTTTT.

The chain couples TRBV27 to TRBJ1-2; D is perhaps TRBD1 (6 bases). Germline CDR1 reads MNHEY; CDR2 reads SMNVEV (reference sequence). The CDR3 has 15 amino acids. Trimming removed 4 bases from V and 4 bases from J, with 16 bases in between. CDR3 sequence: CASSSRGTGLYGYTF. CDR3 nucleotides: TGTGCCAGCAGTTCAAGAGGAACAGGGCTCTATGGCTACACCTTC.

The chain recombines TRBV28 with TRBJ2-7; D remains ambiguous. CDR1 MDHEN and CDR2 SYDVKM come from the germline V gene. The CDR3 sequence is 12 residues long. With 6 bases removed from V and 7 bases from J, the gap between germline ends came to 13 bases. CDR3 amino acids: CASSHGLQEQYF. DNA of the CDR3: TGTGCCAGCAGCCATGGCCTTCAAGAGCAGTACTTC.

CDR3 DNA: TGTGCCAGCAGTTTCCGGGGGACCGCCTACAATGAGCAGTTCTTC. The encoded protein is CASSFRGTAYNEQFF. The chain has TRBV27 and TRBJ2-1, with TRBD2 as a possible D gene (6 bases). The germline CDR1 and CDR2 sequences are MNHEY and SMNVEV (reference sequence). This CDR3 is built from 15 residues. Trimming left V 3 bases short and J 2 bases short, with 11 bases between.

This rearrangement joins TRBV6-6 to TRBJ1-1, with TRBD1 matching 8 bases. J lost 5 bases, V lost 8 bases, and 7 bases had no gene match. Per germline, CDR1 MNHNY and CDR2 SVGAGI (reference sequence). The CDR3 totals 13 residues. The DNA of the CDR3 is TGTGCCAGCGGGACAGGTCGAACGACTGAAGCTTTCTTT. It is translated as CASGTGRTTEAFF.

The chain links TRBV10-3 to TRBJ2-3; 8 bases map to TRBD2. The V gene's germline CDR1 is ENHRY and CDR2 SYGVKD. Germline trimming cut 6 bases from V and 3 bases from J; bases unmatched to any gene: 11. The CDR3 sequence is 16 residues long. CDR3 sequence reads: CAISPTSGGGTDTQYF. The CDR3 DNA sequence: TGTGCCATCAGCCCCACTAGCGGAGGGGGTACAGATACGCAGTATTTT.

In its sample, this clone was seen once. The rearrangement uses TRBV30 and TRBJ2-7; D possibly corresponds to TRBD2 (6 bases). Trimming took 4 bases from V and 4 from J, leaving 8 bases between them. CDR1 and CDR2 (germline): GTSNPN, SVGIG (reference sequence). The CDR3 spans 11 residues. The chain's CDR3 is CAWNGGYEQYF. CDR3 bases: TGTGCCTGGAACGGGGGTTACGAGCAGTACTTC.

The rearrangement joins TRBV4-3 to TRBJ2-3; possible D gene TRBD1, 7 bases. This CDR3 spans 15 amino acids. Germline-derived CDR1 and CDR2 are LGHNA and YSLEER. V was trimmed by 2 bases and J by 14 bases, leaving 23 bases between them. The CDR3 spells CASSQPSGGPWVLYF. DNA of the CDR3: TGCGCCAGCAGCCAACCCTCAGGGGGGCCCTGGGTCCTGTATTTT.

V and J are TRBV10-2 and TRBJ2-7, with TRBD2 as a possible D gene (6 bases). This CDR3 region has 15 residues. V lost 7 bases and J 3 bases, leaving 19 bases between the germline ends. In germline, CDR1 is WSHSY, CDR2 SAAADI. CDR3 residues: CASTSGAGPNYEQYF. The CDR3 DNA is TGCGCCAGCACTTCGGGAGCGGGTCCCAACTACGAGCAGTACTTC.